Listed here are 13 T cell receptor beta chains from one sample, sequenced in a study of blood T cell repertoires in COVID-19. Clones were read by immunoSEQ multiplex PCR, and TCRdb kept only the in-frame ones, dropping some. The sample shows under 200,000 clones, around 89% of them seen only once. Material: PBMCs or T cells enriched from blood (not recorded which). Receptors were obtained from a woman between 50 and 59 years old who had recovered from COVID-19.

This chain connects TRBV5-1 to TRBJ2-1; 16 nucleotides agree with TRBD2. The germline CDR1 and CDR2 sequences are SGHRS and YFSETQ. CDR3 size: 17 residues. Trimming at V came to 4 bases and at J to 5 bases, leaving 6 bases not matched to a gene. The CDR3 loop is CASSGTSGGAYNNEQFF. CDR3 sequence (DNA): TGCGCCAGCAGCGGGACTAGCGGGGGGGCGTATAACAATGAGCAGTTCTTC.

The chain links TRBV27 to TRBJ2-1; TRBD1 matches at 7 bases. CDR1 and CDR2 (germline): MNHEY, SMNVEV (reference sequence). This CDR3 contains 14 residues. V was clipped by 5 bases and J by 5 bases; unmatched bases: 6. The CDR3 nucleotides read TGTGCCAGCAGTCCGCCGGGACAGCACAATGAGCAGTTCTTC. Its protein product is CASSPPGQHNEQFF.

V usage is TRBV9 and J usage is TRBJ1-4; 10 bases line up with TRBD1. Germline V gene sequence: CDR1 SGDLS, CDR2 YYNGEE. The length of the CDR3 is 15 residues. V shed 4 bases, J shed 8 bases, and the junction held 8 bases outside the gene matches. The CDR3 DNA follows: TGTGCCAGCAGCACTCCGGGACAGGGGCGCGAAAAACTGTTTTTT. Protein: CASSTPGQGREKLFF.

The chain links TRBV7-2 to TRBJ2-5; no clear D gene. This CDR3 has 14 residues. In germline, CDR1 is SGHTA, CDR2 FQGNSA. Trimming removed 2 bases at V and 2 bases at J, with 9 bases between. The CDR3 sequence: CASSLSPRQETQYF. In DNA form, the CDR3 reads TGTGCCAGCAGCTTAAGTCCTCGGCAAGAGACCCAGTACTTC.

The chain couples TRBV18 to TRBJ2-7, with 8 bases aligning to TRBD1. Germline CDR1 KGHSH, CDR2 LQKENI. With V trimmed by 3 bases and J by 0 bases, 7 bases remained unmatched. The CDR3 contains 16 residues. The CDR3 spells CASSPRTGLSSYEQYF. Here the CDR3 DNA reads TGTGCCAGCTCACCCAGGACAGGGCTGAGCTCCTACGAGCAGTACTTC.

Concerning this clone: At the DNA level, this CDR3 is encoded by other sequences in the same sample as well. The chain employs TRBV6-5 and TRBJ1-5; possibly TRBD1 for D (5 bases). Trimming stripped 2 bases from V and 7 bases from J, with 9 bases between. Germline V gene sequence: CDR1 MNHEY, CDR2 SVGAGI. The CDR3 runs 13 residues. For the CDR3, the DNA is TGTGCCAGCAGTTACCGGGAGGGGCAGCCCCAGCATTTT. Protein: CASSYREGQPQHF.

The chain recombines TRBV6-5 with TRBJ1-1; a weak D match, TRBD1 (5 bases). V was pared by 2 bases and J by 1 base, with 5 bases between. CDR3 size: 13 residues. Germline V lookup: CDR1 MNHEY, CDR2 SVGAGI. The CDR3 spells CASSYTGNTEAFF. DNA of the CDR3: TGTGCCAGCAGTTACACAGGGAACACTGAAGCTTTCTTT.

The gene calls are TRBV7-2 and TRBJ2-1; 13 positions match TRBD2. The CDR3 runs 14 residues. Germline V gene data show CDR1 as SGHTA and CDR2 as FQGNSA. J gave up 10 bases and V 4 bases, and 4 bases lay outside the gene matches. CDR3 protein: CASSSTGLAGEQFF. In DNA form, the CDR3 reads TGTGCCAGCAGCTCTACGGGACTAGCGGGGGAGCAGTTCTTC.

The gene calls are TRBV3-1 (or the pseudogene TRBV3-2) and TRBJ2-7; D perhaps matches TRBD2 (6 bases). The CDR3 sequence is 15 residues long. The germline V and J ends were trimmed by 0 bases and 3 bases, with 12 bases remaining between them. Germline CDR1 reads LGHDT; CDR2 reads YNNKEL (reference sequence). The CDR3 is CASSQDPGGDYEQYF. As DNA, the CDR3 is TGTGCCAGCAGCCAAGACCCAGGAGGGGACTACGAGCAGTACTTC.

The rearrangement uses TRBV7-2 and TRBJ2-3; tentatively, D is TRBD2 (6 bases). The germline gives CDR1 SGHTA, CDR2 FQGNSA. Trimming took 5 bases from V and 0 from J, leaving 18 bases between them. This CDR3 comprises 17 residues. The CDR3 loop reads CASSPAGPDTSTDTQYF. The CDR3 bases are TGTGCCAGCAGCCCGGCGGGGCCGGATACCAGCACAGATACGCAGTATTTT.

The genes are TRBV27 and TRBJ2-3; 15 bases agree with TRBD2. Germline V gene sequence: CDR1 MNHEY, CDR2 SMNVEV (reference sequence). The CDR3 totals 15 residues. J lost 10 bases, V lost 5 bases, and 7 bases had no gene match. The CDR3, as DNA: TGTGCCAGCAGTACCCGGACTAGCGGGGGGGCTTCGCAGTATTTT. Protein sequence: CASSTRTSGGASQYF.

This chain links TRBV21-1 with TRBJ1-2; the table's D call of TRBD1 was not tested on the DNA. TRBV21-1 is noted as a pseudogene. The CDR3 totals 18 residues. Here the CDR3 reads CASSNGSGTGPECLGYTF. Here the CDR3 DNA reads TGTGCCAGCAGCAACGGAAGCGGTACAGGGCCCGAGTGTTTAGGCTACACCTTC.

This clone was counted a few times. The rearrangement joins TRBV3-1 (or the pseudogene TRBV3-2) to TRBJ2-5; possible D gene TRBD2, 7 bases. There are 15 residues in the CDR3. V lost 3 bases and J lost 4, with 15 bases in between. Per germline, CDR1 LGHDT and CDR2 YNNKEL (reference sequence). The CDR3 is CASSQTRGGAETQYF. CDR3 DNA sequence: TGTGCCAGCAGCCAGACCCGAGGGGGGGCAGAGACCCAGTACTTC.